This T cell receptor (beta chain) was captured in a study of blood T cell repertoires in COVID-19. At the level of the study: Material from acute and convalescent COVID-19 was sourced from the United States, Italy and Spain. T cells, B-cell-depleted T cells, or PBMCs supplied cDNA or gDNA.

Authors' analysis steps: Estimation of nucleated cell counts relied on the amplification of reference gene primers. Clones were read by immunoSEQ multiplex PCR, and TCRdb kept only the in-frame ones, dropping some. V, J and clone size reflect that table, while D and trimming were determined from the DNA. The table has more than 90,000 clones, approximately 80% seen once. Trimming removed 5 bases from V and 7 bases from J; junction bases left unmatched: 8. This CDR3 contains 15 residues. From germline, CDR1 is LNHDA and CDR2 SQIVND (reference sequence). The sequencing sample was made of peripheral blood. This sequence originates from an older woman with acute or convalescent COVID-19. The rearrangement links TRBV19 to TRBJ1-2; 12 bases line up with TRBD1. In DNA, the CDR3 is TGTGCCAGTAGTTCTGGGACAGGGGGCACTTCTGGCTACACCTTC. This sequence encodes CASSSGTGGTSGYTF.